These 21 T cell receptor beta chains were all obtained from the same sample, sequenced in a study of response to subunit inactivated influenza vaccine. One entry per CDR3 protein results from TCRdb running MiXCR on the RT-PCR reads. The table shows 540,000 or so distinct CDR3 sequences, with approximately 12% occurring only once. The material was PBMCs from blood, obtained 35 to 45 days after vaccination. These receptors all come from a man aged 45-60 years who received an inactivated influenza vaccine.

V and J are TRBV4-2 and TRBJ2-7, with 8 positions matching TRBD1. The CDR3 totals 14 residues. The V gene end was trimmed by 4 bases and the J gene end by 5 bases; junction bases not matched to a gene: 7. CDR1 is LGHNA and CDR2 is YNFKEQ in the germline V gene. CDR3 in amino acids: CASSLAGGHDEQYF. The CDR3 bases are TGTGCCAGCAGCCTGGCAGGGGGCCACGACGAGCAGTACTTC.

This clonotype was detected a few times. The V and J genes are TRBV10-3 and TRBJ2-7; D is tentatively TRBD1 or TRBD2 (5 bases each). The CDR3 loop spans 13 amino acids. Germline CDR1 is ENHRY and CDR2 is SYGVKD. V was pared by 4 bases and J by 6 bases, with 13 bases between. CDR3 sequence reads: CAISGRDRGEQYF. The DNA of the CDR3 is TGTGCCATCAGTGGTCGGGACCGCGGCGAGCAGTACTTC.

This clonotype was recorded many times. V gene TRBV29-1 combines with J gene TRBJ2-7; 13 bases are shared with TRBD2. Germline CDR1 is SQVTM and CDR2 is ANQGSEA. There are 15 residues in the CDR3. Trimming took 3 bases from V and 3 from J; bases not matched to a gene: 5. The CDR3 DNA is TGCAGCGTTGAGGTCGGACTAGCGGGGGACTACGAGCAGTACTTC. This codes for CSVEVGLAGDYEQYF.

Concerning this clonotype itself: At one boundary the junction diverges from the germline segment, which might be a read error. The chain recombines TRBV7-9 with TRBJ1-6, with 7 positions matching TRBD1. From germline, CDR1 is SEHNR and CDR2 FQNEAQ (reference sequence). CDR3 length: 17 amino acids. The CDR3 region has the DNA TGTGCCAGCAGCCGATGGACAGGACCACCTTATAACTCACCCCTCCACTTT. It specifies CASSRWTGPPYNSPLHF.

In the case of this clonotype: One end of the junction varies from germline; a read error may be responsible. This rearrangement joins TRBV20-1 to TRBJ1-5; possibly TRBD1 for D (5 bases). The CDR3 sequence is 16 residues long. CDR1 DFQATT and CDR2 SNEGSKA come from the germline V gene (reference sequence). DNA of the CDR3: TGCAGTGCTCGAGACCATTGGGCCCCGGACACTCAGCCCCAGCATTTT. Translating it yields CSARDHWAPDTQPQHF.

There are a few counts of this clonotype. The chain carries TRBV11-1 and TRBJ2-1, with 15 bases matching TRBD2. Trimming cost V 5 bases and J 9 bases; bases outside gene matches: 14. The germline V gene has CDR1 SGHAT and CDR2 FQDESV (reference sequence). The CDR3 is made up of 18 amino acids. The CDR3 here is CASSPPHRTSGRASEQFF. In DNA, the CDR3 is TGTGCCAGCAGCCCGCCGCATAGGACTAGCGGGAGGGCCTCTGAGCAGTTCTTC.

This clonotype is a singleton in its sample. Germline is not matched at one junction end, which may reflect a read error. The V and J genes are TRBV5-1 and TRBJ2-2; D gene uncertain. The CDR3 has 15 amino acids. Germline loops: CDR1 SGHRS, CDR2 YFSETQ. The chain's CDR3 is CSSSRMTPNTGELFF. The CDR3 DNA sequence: TGCTCCAGCAGCCGAATGACGCCTAACACCGGGGAGCTGTTTTTT.

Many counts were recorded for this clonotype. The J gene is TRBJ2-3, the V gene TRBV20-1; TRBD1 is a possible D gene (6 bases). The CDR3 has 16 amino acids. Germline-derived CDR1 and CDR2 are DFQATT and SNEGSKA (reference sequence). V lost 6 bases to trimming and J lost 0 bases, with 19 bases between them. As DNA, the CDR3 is TGCAGTGCCTCTAGACAGGCCCGTAGTAGCACAGATACGCAGTATTTT. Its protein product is CSASRQARSSTDTQYF.

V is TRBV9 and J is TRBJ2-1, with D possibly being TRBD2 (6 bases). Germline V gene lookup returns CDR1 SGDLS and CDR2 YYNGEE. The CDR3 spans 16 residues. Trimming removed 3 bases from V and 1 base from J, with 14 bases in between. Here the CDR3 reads CASSAEGSSSYNEQFF. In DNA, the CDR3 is TGTGCCAGCAGCGCGGAGGGTTCCTCATCCTACAATGAGCAGTTCTTC.

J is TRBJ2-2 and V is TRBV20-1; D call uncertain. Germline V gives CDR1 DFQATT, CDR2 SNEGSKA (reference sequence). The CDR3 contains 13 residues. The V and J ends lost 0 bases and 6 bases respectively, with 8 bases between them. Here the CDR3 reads CSARDQGPGELFF. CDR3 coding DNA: TGCAGTGCTAGAGATCAAGGGCCCGGGGAGCTGTTTTTT.

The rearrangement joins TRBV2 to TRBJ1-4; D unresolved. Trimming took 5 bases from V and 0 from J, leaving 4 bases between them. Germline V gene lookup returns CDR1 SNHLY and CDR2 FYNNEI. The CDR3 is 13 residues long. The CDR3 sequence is CASSSPTNEKLFF. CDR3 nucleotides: TGTGCCAGCAGTAGTCCAACTAATGAAAAACTGTTTTTT.

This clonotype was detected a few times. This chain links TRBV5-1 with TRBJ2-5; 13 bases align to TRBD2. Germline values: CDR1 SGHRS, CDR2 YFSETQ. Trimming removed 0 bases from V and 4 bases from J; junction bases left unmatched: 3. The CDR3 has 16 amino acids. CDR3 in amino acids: CASSLGTSGRPETQYF. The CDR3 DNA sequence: TGCGCCAGCAGCTTGGGGACTAGCGGGAGACCAGAGACCCAGTACTTC.

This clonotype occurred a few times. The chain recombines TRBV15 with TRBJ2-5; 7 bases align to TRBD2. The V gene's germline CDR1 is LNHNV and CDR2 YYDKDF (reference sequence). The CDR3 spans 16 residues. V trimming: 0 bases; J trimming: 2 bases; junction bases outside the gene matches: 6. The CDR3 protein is CATSRDLGLLQETQYF. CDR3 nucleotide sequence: TGTGCCACCAGCAGAGATTTGGGACTACTACAAGAGACCCAGTACTTC.

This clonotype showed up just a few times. Here the CDR3 DNA reads TGTGCCAGCAGCTTGACGGGGGGGCCCACAGATACGCAGTATTTT. Amino acid sequence: CASSLTGGPTDTQYF. V gene TRBV5-5 combines with J gene TRBJ2-3, with 8 bases fitting TRBD2. Trimming took 1 base from V and 2 from J; bases not matched to a gene: 3. This CDR3 contains 15 residues. CDR1 is SGHKS and CDR2 is YYEKEE in the germline V gene (reference sequence).

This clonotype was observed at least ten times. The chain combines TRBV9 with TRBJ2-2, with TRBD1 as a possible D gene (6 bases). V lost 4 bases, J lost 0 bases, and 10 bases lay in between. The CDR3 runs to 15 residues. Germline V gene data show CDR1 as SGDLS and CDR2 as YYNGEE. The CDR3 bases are TGTGCCAGCAGCCCCGGGACAACGAACACCGGGGAGCTGTTTTTT. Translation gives CASSPGTTNTGELFF.

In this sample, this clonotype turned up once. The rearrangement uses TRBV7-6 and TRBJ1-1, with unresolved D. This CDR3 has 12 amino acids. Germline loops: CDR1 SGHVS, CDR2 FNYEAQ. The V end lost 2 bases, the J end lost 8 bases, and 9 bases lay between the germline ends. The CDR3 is CASSLTGREAFF. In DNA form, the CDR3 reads TGTGCCAGCAGCTTAACGGGCAGAGAAGCTTTCTTT.

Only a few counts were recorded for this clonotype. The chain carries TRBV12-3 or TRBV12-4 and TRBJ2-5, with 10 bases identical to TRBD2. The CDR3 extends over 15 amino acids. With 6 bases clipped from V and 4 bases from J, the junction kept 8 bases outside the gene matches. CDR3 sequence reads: CASRNSGRRPETQYF. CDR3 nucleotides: TGTGCCAGCAGAAATAGCGGGAGGCGGCCAGAGACCCAGTACTTC.

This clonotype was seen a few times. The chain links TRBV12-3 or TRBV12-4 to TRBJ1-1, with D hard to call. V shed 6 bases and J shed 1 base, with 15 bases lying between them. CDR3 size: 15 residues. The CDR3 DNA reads TGTGCCAGCAGGGACCGGTGGGCAGAGAACACTGAAGCTTTCTTT. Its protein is CASRDRWAENTEAFF.

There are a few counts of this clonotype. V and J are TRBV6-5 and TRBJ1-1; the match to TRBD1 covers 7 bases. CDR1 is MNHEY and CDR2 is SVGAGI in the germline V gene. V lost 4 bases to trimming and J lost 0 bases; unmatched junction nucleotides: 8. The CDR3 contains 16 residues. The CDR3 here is CASSSPRQGLNTEAFF. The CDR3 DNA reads TGTGCCAGCAGTTCTCCGCGACAGGGCCTGAACACTGAAGCTTTCTTT.

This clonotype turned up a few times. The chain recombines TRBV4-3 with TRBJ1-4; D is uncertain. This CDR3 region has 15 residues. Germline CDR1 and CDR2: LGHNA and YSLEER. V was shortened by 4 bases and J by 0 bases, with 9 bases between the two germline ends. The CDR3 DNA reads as TGCGCCAGCAGCCCCTTTGAGGCAACTAATGAAAAACTGTTTTTT. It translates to CASSPFEATNEKLFF.

The CDR3 DNA is TGTGCCAGCACCTTAGGGGGTAAAGTTTACGAGCAGTACTTC. It codes for CASTLGGKVYEQYF. The chain has TRBV12-3 or TRBV12-4 and TRBJ2-7; possible D gene TRBD1, 6 bases. Deletions cut 7 bases from V and 4 bases from J, with 17 bases between. The CDR3 contains 14 residues.